This paragraph covers one TCR beta chain sequence. The PCR was carried out with 60 Vbeta primers and 13 Jbeta primers. The table came from immunoSEQ multiplex PCR; TCRdb's copy has only in-frame clones and leaves some out. The data hold roughly 120,000 clones, with 82% observed a single time. The data derive from a study of cytomegalovirus exposure and HLA in healthy donors. This receptor was identified in a male donor in good health and CMV-seropositive. The source material was PBMCs.

The CDR3 DNA reads as TGTGCCAGCAGCTTGTCTAAGCGGGGAGCCTACGAGCAGTACTTC. It translates to CASSLSKRGAYEQYF. This chain uses TRBV4-2 with TRBJ2-7; 7 bases agree with TRBD2. V lost 5 bases to trimming and J lost 2 bases; unmatched junction nucleotides: 9. The CDR3 loop spans 15 amino acids. Germline V gives CDR1 LGHNA, CDR2 YNFKEQ.